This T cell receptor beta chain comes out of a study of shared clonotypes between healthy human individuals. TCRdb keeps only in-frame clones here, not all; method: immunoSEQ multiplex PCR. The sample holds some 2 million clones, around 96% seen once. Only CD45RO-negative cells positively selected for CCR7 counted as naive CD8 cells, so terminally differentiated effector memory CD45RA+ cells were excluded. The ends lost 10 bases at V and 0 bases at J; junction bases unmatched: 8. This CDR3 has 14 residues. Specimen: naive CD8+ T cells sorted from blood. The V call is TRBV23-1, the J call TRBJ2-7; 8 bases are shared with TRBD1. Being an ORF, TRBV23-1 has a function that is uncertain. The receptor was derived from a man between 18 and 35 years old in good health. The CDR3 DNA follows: TGCGCCAAGTCCGGGACAGGCAGCTCCTACGAGCAGTACTTC. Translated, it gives CAKSGTGSSYEQYF.